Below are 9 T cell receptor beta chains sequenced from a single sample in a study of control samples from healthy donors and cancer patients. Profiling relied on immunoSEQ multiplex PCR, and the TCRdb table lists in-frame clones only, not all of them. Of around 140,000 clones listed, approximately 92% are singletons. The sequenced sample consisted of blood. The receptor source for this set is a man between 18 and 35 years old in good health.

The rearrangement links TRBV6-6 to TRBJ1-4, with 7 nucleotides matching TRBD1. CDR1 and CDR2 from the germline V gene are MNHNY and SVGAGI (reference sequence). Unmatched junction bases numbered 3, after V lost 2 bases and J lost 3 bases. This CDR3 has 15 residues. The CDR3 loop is CASSYVGQANEKLFF. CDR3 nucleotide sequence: TGTGCCAGCAGTTACGTAGGACAGGCTAATGAAAAACTGTTTTTT.

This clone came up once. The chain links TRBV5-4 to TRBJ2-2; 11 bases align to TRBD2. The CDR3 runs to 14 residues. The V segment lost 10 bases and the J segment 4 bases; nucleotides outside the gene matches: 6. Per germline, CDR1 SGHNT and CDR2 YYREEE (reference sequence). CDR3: CAATLAGGTGELFF. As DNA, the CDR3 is TGTGCCGCCACCCTAGCGGGAGGCACCGGGGAGCTGTTTTTT. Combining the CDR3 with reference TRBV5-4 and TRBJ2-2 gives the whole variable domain ETGVTQSPTHLIKTRGQQVTLRCSSQSGHNTVSWYQQALGQGPQFIFQYYREEENGRGNFPPRFSGLQFPNYSSELNVNALELDDSALYLCAATLAGGTGELFFGEGSRLTVL.

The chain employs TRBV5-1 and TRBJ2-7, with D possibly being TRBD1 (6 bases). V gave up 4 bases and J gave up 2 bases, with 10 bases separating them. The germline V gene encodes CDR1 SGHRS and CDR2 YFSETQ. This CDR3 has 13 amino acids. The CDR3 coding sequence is TGCGCCAGCAGCCAGGGGCCTCCCTACGAGCAGTACTTC. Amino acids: CASSQGPPYEQYF.

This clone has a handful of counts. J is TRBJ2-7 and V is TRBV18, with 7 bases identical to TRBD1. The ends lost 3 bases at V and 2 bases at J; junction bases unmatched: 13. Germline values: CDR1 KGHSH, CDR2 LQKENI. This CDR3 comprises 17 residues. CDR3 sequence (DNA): TGTGCCAGCTCACCCCCACAGGGGTCTGGACCCACCTACGAGCAGTACTTC. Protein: CASSPPQGSGPTYEQYF.

Written as DNA, the CDR3 is TGTGCCAGCGCGGGTGCGGGCAATCAGCCCCAGCATTTT. Its translation is CASAGAGNQPQHF. The chain is built from TRBV7-2 and TRBJ1-5, with no clear D. CDR1 SGHTA and CDR2 FQGNSA come from the germline V gene. V was cut by 8 bases and J by 2 bases, with 10 bases left in between. This CDR3 spans 13 amino acids.

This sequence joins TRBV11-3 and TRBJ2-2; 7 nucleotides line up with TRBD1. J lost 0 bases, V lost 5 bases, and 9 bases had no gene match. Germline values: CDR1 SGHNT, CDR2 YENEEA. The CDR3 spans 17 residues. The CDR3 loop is CASSTAPGQSNTGELFF. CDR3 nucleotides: TGTGCCAGCAGCACAGCTCCGGGACAGTCGAACACCGGGGAGCTGTTTTTT.

For the CDR3, the DNA is TGTGCCTGGAGTGTACGAACAGGGGCCTACAATGAGCAGTTCTTC. Protein: CAWSVRTGAYNEQFF. The chain links TRBV30 to TRBJ2-1, with 7 bases identical to TRBD1. V lost 0 bases and J lost 2; bases outside the gene matches: 4. Germline V lookup: CDR1 GTSNPN, CDR2 SVGIG (reference sequence). This CDR3 has 15 residues.

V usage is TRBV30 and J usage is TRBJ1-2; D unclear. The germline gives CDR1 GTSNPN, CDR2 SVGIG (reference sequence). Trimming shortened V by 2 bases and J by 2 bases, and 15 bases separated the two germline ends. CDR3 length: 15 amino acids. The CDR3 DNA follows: TGTGCCTGGAGTTTAACCCGGGTGTCGAACTATGGCTACACCTTC. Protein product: CAWSLTRVSNYGYTF.

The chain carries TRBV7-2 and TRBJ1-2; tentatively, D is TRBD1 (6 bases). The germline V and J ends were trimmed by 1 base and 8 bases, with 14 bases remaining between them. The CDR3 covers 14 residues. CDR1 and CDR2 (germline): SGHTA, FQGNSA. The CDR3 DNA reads TGTGCCAGCAGCTTAGGGTTGGGGGCGCGGGGCTACACCTTC. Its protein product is CASSLGLGARGYTF.